A single sample gave rise to the 2 T cell receptor beta chains below, sequenced in a study of shared clonotypes between healthy human individuals. Sequenced by immunoSEQ multiplex PCR; TCRdb stores in-frame clones only, minus some. The table lists 2.3 million or so clones, 90% to 95% of them singletons, with under 0.45% in the top ten. The sample consisted of naive CD4+ T cells from PBMCs. Stated subset: CD45RA+ positively selected. The receptors here all came from a man aged 18-30 years in good health. Some clones in this sample may be carry-over from other donors' samples.

This rearrangement joins TRBV6-6 to TRBJ1-5, with TRBD1 matching 8 bases. J gave up 7 bases and V 6 bases, and 11 bases lay outside the gene matches. Germline CDR1 is MNHNY and CDR2 is SVGAGI (reference sequence). The CDR3 has 15 amino acids. The CDR3 here is CASSLGRGRIQPQHF. CDR3 nucleotide sequence: TGTGCCAGCAGCCTCGGCAGGGGGCGGATCCAGCCCCAGCATTTT.

This clone has only a few counts. This sequence joins TRBV18 and TRBJ1-2; 7 bases map to TRBD1. The germline CDR1 and CDR2 sequences are KGHSH and LQKENI. The CDR3 spans 15 residues. V shed 3 bases and J 7 bases; nucleotides not matched to a gene: 11. The CDR3 region has the DNA TGTGCCAGCTCACCCAGCACTGACAGGGAAGGTGGCTACACCTTC. Encoded protein: CASSPSTDREGGYTF.